This T cell receptor beta chain was retrieved from a study of control samples from healthy donors and cancer patients (dated by TCRdb to the early 2020s). A word on this clone: Its cognate antigen has yet to be identified. Base qualities are not provided; no much larger clone lies one nucleotide away.

The library was produced with the immunoSEQ multiplex PCR assay. Entries here come from immuneACCESS through TCRdb and include only in-frame sequences with V and J called. Some clones fail to appear in such tables; in the studies checked, an unresolved V gene covers under half of the shortfall, and the cause of the remainder is unknown. This sample is represented by about 49,000 clones; 85% to 95% of them were singletons. The ten largest clones add up to just under 0.8% of the sample. The CDR1 and CDR2 encoded by the germline V gene are SGHRS and YFSETQ. The CDR3 goes from the cysteine to the phenylalanine over 13 residues. The kept DNA is CDR3 alone, 39 bases in frame from the first base. V is clipped by 2 bases and J by 2 bases, and the sequence between their germline boundaries is 8 bases long.

Recombination joined TRBV5-1 with TRBJ2-7; TRBD1 could be the D gene, as 6 bases match. Sample: PBMCs. The source of this sequence is a man aged 25 to 40 with colorectal cancer. The encoded CDR3 is CASSLQGPYEQYF. The DNA sequence reads TGCGCCAGCAGCTTACAGGGACCCTACGAGCAGTACTTC.